Ten or more counts support the clone carrying this T cell receptor beta chain. The antigen remains unidentified. This entry comes from a study of identical twins. Study-wide points: Within cord blood, abundant beta clonotypes carried fewer insertions, but memory repertoires showed no such trend.

The ends lost 4 bases at V and 10 bases at J; junction bases unmatched: 9. The CDR3 totals 14 residues. Germline-derived CDR1 and CDR2 are SGHTA and FQGNSA. TCRdb re-called the 5' RACE reads through MiXCR, storing one row per CDR3 protein. The sample includes 210,000 or so distinct CDR3 sequences, approximately 8.3% of them seen just once. The sample was also reused in another study, on yellow fever vaccine responses in identical twins.

Source material: memory (CD45RO+) T cells sorted from blood. V is TRBV7-2 and J is TRBJ2-1; 8 bases line up with TRBD2. This TCR came from a woman under 30 in good health. The CDR3 loop reads CASSSGTSRVEQFF. CDR3 DNA sequence: TGTGCCAGCAGCTCCGGGACTAGTAGGGTGGAGCAGTTCTTC.